The 32 T cell receptor beta chains presented below share a single source sample, sequenced in a study of blood T cell repertoires in COVID-19. The assay was immunoSEQ multiplex PCR, and TCRdb's table has in-frame clones only and misses some. This table holds approximately 270,000 clones, 80% to 90% found once. Sequenced: peripheral blood. These receptors were taken from a man older than 75 with acute or convalescent COVID-19.

The genes are TRBV6-5 and TRBJ2-5; 11 positions agree with TRBD2. The CDR3 has 15 residues. V was clipped by 7 bases and J by 2 bases; unmatched bases: 6. Germline V gives CDR1 MNHEY, CDR2 SVGAGI. For the CDR3, the DNA is TGTGCCAGCACCATACTAGCGGGGGTACAAGAGACCCAGTACTTC. It encodes CASTILAGVQETQYF.

J is TRBJ2-7 and V is TRBV2, with TRBD2 matching over 12 bases. With V trimmed by 3 bases and J by 1 base, 1 base remained unmatched. The CDR3 length is 15 residues. Looked up from germline, CDR1 is SNHLY and CDR2 is FYNNEI. CDR3 protein: CASSDTSGGSYEQYF. CDR3 sequence (DNA): TGTGCCAGCAGTGACACTAGCGGGGGGTCCTACGAGCAGTACTTC.

J is TRBJ2-2 and V is TRBV5-1; D is possibly TRBD2 (5 bases). Germline V gene sequence: CDR1 SGHRS, CDR2 YFSETQ. Trimming left V 6 bases short and J 4 bases short, with 19 bases between. The CDR3 runs 16 residues. The CDR3 is CASKAPGVRSTGELFF. As DNA, the CDR3 is TGCGCCAGCAAGGCCCCCGGGGTCCGGTCCACCGGGGAGCTGTTTTTT.

The chain carries TRBV5-1 and TRBJ1-1; D call uncertain. The CDR3 has 13 residues. V lost 2 bases, J lost 2 bases, and 7 bases lay in between. Germline-derived CDR1 and CDR2 are SGHRS and YFSETQ. The CDR3 bases are TGCGCCAGCAGCTTTGCAGATAACACTGAAGCTTTCTTT. Translated: CASSFADNTEAFF.

This clone was seen at least ten times. This chain links TRBV5-1 with TRBJ1-6; 9 nucleotides align to TRBD1. Germline CDR1 and CDR2: SGHRS and YFSETQ. This CDR3 contains 16 residues. V dropped 0 bases and J dropped 9; count of bases not matched to a gene: 7. Here the CDR3 DNA reads TGCGCCAGCAGCTTGGCGGGGGACAGGGATTTTTCACCCCTCCACTTT. Its protein is CASSLAGDRDFSPLHF.

V is TRBV10-3 and J is TRBJ1-1; no reliable D call. The CDR3 contains 15 residues. Trimming removed 0 bases at V and 0 bases at J, with 8 bases between. Germline V lookup: CDR1 ENHRY, CDR2 SYGVKD. CDR3 sequence reads: CAISESQNMNTEAFF. The CDR3 bases are TGTGCCATCAGTGAGTCTCAAAACATGAACACTGAAGCTTTCTTT.

This rearrangement joins TRBV29-1 to TRBJ1-1, with D possibly being TRBD1 (6 bases). The V end lost 6 bases, the J end lost 0 bases, and 11 bases lay between the germline ends. The germline CDR1 and CDR2 sequences are SQVTM and ANQGSEA. The CDR3 sequence is 13 residues long. DNA for the CDR3: TGCAGCGTACACAGGGATCTGAACACTGAAGCTTTCTTT. Translation gives CSVHRDLNTEAFF.

This chain links TRBV19 with TRBJ2-2; TRBD2 agrees at 10 bases. In germline, CDR1 is LNHDA, CDR2 SQIVND (reference sequence). The V and J ends lost 5 bases and 7 bases, in that order; junction bases with no gene match: 13. The CDR3 totals 17 residues. CDR3 residues: CASSPHRSGRANGELFF. The CDR3 DNA reads as TGTGCCAGTAGTCCCCATCGGAGCGGGAGGGCCAACGGGGAGCTGTTTTTT.

The gene calls are TRBV6-1 and TRBJ2-1, with D perhaps TRBD2 (5 bases). V lost 3 bases, J lost 6 bases, and 12 bases lay in between. This CDR3 is 14 amino acids long. CDR1 and CDR2 (germline): MNHNS, SASEGT. Here the CDR3 reads CASSETRVGNEQFF. The CDR3 nucleotides are TGTGCCAGCAGTGAGACGAGGGTAGGCAATGAGCAGTTCTTC.

This chain links TRBV25-1 with TRBJ1-2; 7 bases line up with TRBD1. V shed 4 bases, J shed 4 bases, and the junction held 3 bases outside the gene matches. The CDR3 extends over 13 amino acids. CDR1 is MGHDK, CDR2 SYGVNS, per germline. CDR3 sequence: CASSGQGVYGYTF. CDR3 DNA: TGTGCCAGCAGTGGACAGGGTGTCTATGGCTACACCTTC.

The J gene is TRBJ2-7, the V gene TRBV5-1; 11 positions agree with TRBD2. CDR1 and CDR2 from the germline V gene are SGHRS and YFSETQ. This CDR3 is 17 amino acids long. The J segment lost 5 bases and the V segment lost 1 base, leaving 11 bases of the junction unmatched. The CDR3 spells CASSLFTSGSNLHEQYF. CDR3 in DNA: TGCGCCAGCAGCTTGTTCACTAGCGGGAGTAATCTCCACGAGCAGTACTTC.

This chain uses TRBV19 with TRBJ1-5; D possibly corresponds to TRBD1 (6 bases). Germline V gene lookup returns CDR1 LNHDA and CDR2 SQIVND (reference sequence). The CDR3 consists of 14 residues. Trimming stripped 10 bases from V and 3 bases from J, with 16 bases between. The CDR3 region has the DNA TGTGCCACTACCAAGGGGGTTTTCAATCAGCCCCAGCATTTT. This translates into CATTKGVFNQPQHF.

The table lists this clone with a count of one. J is TRBJ2-2 and V is TRBV5-1, with 8 bases fitting TRBD1. This CDR3 comprises 15 residues. Trimming cost V 3 bases and J 1 base; bases outside gene matches: 2. The germline gives CDR1 SGHRS, CDR2 YFSETQ. The chain's CDR3 is CASSWGTGNTGELFF. CDR3 bases: TGCGCCAGCAGCTGGGGGACAGGGAACACCGGGGAGCTGTTTTTT.

The gene calls are TRBV6-5 and TRBJ2-3; the D gene is possibly TRBD2 (5 bases). The CDR3 runs to 15 residues. CDR1 is MNHEY and CDR2 is SVGAGI in the germline V gene. The V gene lost 2 bases and the J gene lost 4 bases, with 13 bases spanning the gap. CDR3: CASSYDGLAPDTQYF. The CDR3 coding sequence is TGTGCCAGCAGTTACGATGGCCTAGCTCCAGATACGCAGTATTTT.

In DNA, the CDR3 is TGCGCCAGCCGGCAGGGGGGCGACACAGATACGCAGTATTTT. Translated, it gives CASRQGGDTDTQYF. The V call is TRBV5-1, the J call TRBJ2-3; the D gene is possibly TRBD1 (7 bases). Per germline, CDR1 SGHRS and CDR2 YFSETQ. V lost 7 bases, J lost 2 bases, and 14 bases lay in between. The CDR3 loop spans 14 amino acids. Looking up the rest from reference TRBV5-1 and TRBJ2-3 gives the full variable domain: KAGVTQTPRYLIKTRGQQVTLSCSPISGHRSVSWYQQTPGQGLQFLFEYFSETQRNKGNFPGRFSGRQFSNSRSEMNVSTLELGDSALYLCASRQGGDTDTQYFGPGTRLTVL.

The chain joins TRBV6-5 to TRBJ2-3; TRBD2 matches at 11 bases. J lost 2 bases, V lost 7 bases, and 5 bases had no gene match. The CDR3 has 15 amino acids. The germline CDR1 and CDR2 sequences are MNHEY and SVGAGI. DNA for the CDR3: TGTGCCAGCACCCGACTAGCGGGGACCACAGATACGCAGTATTTT. As protein: CASTRLAGTTDTQYF.

The genes are TRBV7-8 and TRBJ1-2; D possibly corresponds to TRBD1 (5 bases). The germline gives CDR1 SGHVS, CDR2 FQNEAQ. Trimming shortened V by 0 bases and J by 3 bases, and 14 bases separated the two germline ends. The CDR3 has 16 residues. CDR3 residues: CASSLAQPQGYYGYTF. The CDR3 coding sequence is TGTGCCAGCAGCTTAGCGCAACCTCAGGGTTACTATGGCTACACCTTC.

This chain connects TRBV18 to TRBJ2-6; 9 bases are shared with TRBD1. Looked up from germline, CDR1 is KGHSH and CDR2 is LQKENI. V gave up 4 bases and J gave up 4 bases; unmatched junction bases: 5. The CDR3 contains 16 residues. The CDR3 spells CASSLGQGKGANVLTF. CDR3 bases: TGTGCCAGCTCACTCGGACAGGGGAAAGGGGCCAACGTCCTGACTTTC.

The rearrangement links TRBV6-2 or TRBV6-3 to TRBJ2-7; D is undetermined. CDR1 is MNHEY, CDR2 SVGEGT, per germline. The V gene lost 5 bases and the J gene lost 3 bases, with 8 bases spanning the gap. CDR3 length: 12 residues. CDR3 sequence reads: CASSPQIYEQYF. The CDR3 coding sequence is TGTGCCAGCAGTCCCCAAATCTACGAGCAGTACTTC.

This rearrangement joins TRBV5-1 to TRBJ2-7; no reliable D call. Germline-derived CDR1 and CDR2 are SGHRS and YFSETQ. This CDR3 comprises 12 residues. V shed 1 base and J shed 6 bases, with 8 bases lying between them. The CDR3 DNA reads TGCGCCAGCAGCTTGTTGGGCGCCGAGCAGTACTTC. Its translation: CASSLLGAEQYF.

The J gene is TRBJ1-4, the V gene TRBV6-5; 7 nucleotides agree with TRBD1. This CDR3 is 15 amino acids long. Germline CDR1 MNHEY, CDR2 SVGAGI. J lost 5 bases, V lost 5 bases, and 8 bases had no gene match. This CDR3 reads CASSRQGRRNEKLFF. For the CDR3, the DNA is TGTGCCAGCAGTCGACAGGGCAGGAGGAATGAAAAACTGTTTTTT.

This clone appeared a single time. The rearrangement joins TRBV6-5 to TRBJ1-1, with D possibly TRBD1 on 5 matching bases. Germline CDR1 reads MNHEY; CDR2 reads SVGAGI. This CDR3 has 15 residues. Trimming removed 6 bases from V and 3 bases from J, with 17 bases in between. CDR3 in amino acids: CASRTVAGQDTEAFF. DNA for the CDR3: TGTGCCAGCAGGACAGTTGCAGGGCAGGACACTGAAGCTTTCTTT.

This clone appeared a few times. Different DNA sequences within this sample yield the same CDR3. The CDR3 region has the DNA TGTGCCAGCAGCCAAGTAACACAGCCTTATGGCTACACCTTC. The encoded protein is CASSQVTQPYGYTF. The chain combines TRBV3-1 (or the pseudogene TRBV3-2) with TRBJ1-2; D remains ambiguous. The CDR3 runs 14 residues. Germline CDR1 LGHDT, CDR2 YNNKEL (reference sequence). The germline V and J ends were trimmed by 1 base and 5 bases, with 11 bases remaining between them.

The table lists this clone with a count of one. The chain carries TRBV24-1 and TRBJ1-5; D not certain. Germline V CDR1 and CDR2: KGHDR, SFDVKD. The CDR3 spans 15 residues. Trimming stripped 3 bases from V and 6 bases from J, with 14 bases between. The CDR3 nucleotides are TGTGCCACCAGTGATCCGAGGCAACCCGGTCAGCCCCAGCATTTT. Protein sequence: CATSDPRQPGQPQHF.

The V call is TRBV19, the J call TRBJ1-2; D unresolved. The CDR3 is 14 amino acids. Germline loops: CDR1 LNHDA, CDR2 SQIVND (reference sequence). Trimming pared 5 bases from V and 8 bases from J, leaving 18 bases between. For the CDR3, the DNA is TGTGCCAGTAGTGATTGGACTGTGTTCCCCGGCTACACCTTC. It specifies CASSDWTVFPGYTF.

This clone was counted once. The chain has TRBV6-2 or TRBV6-3 and TRBJ1-4; 7 bases agree with TRBD1. CDR1 and CDR2 from the germline V gene are MNHEY and SVGEGT. V was clipped by 4 bases and J by 10 bases; unmatched bases: 6. This CDR3 spans 13 amino acids. For the CDR3, the DNA is TGTGCCAGCAGTTTCACAGGGGTGGGAAAACTGTTTTTT. Its protein product is CASSFTGVGKLFF.

The CDR3: CALTSGASTDTQYF. The CDR3 region has the DNA TGTGCCCTGACTAGCGGGGCTAGCACAGATACGCAGTATTTT. The V and J genes are TRBV2 and TRBJ2-3; TRBD2 matches 11 bases. The germline V gene encodes CDR1 SNHLY and CDR2 FYNNEI. Trimming cost V 11 bases and J 0 bases; bases outside gene matches: 4. This CDR3 has 14 residues.

Points on this clone: Other DNA sequences in the same sample also yield this CDR3. V and J are TRBV5-1 and TRBJ1-4; 9 bases fit TRBD1. The V gene end was trimmed by 4 bases and the J gene end by 8 bases; junction bases not matched to a gene: 9. Germline CDR1 and CDR2: SGHRS and YFSETQ. The CDR3 runs 15 residues. The CDR3 coding sequence is TGCGCCAGCAGCCTACAGGGGGCCGGAATCGAAAAACTGTTTTTT. Translated: CASSLQGAGIEKLFF.

The CDR3 protein is CASSQDDRRGIAKNIQYF. The CDR3 DNA reads as TGTGCCAGCAGCCAAGATGACAGGCGAGGCATAGCCAAAAACATTCAGTACTTC. The chain has TRBV3-1 (or the pseudogene TRBV3-2) and TRBJ2-4; perhaps TRBD1 as D (6 bases). Trimming pared 0 bases from V and 0 bases from J, leaving 15 bases between. Germline CDR1 reads LGHDT; CDR2 reads YNNKEL (reference sequence). The CDR3 length is 18 residues.

This clone showed up just once. V and J are TRBV6-2 or TRBV6-3 and TRBJ1-1; the match to TRBD1 covers 7 bases. The trim removed 5 bases at V and 0 bases at J, leaving 6 bases unmatched. CDR1 is MNHEY and CDR2 is SVGEGT in the germline V gene. The CDR3 length is 15 residues. In DNA form, the CDR3 reads TGTGCCAGCAGTGACAGGGAAAGGCTGAACACTGAAGCTTTCTTT. Protein product: CASSDRERLNTEAFF.

With respect to this clone: Other DNA sequences of this sample code for an identical CDR3. V is TRBV3-1 (or the pseudogene TRBV3-2) and J is TRBJ1-1, with a weak D call TRBD1 (6 bases). V lost 4 bases to trimming and J lost 2 bases, with 8 bases between them. The CDR3 sequence is 13 residues long. In germline, CDR1 is LGHDT, CDR2 YNNKEL (reference sequence). In DNA, the CDR3 is TGTGCCAGCAGCCCGGACAGTAACACTGAAGCTTTCTTT. Its translation is CASSPDSNTEAFF.

This clone was observed a single time. The chain recombines TRBV5-5 with TRBJ2-6; D unresolved. The CDR3 has 14 amino acids. The germline V gene encodes CDR1 SGHKS and CDR2 YYEKEE (reference sequence). Trimming pared 2 bases from V and 0 bases from J, leaving 3 bases between. The CDR3 here is CASSFLSGANVLTF. CDR3 in DNA: TGTGCCAGCAGCTTCCTCTCTGGGGCCAACGTCCTGACTTTC.